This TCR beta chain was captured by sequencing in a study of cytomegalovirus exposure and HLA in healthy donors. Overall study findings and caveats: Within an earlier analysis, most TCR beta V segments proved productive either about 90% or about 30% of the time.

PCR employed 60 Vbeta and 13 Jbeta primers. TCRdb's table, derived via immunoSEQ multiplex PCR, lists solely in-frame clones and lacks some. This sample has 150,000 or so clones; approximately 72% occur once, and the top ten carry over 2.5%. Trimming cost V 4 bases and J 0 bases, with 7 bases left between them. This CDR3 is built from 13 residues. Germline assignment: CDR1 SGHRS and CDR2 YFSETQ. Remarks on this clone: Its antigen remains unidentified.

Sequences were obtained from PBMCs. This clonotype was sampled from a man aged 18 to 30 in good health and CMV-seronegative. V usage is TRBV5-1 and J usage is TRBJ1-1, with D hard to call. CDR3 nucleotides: TGCGCCAGCAGCCCCAACTTGAACACTGAAGCTTTCTTT. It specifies CASSPNLNTEAFF.